This T cell receptor (beta chain) was recovered during a study of T cells after yellow fever vaccination. About the study: Low-cell-number fractions were prepared with SMART-Seq v4 Ultra Low Input. Study-wide findings and caveats: Contaminants from the bulk population, in the form of abundant clonotypes, could be found in FACS-sorted repertoires.

TCR cDNA was made by 5'RACE template switching, adding a universal primer site and UMIs. Each CDR3 protein gets one entry after TCRdb re-called the 5' RACE reads with MiXCR. The profile shows a few hundred thousand distinct CDR3 sequences, around 10% of them singletons. In this sample, this clonotype turned up a few times. Antigen specificity is unknown. This sample comprised PBMCs, obtained on the day of the first yellow fever vaccination. The sequence was obtained from a man younger than 35 who received the YFV17D yellow fever vaccine.

CDR3 nucleotides: TGTGCCAGCAGAGCACAGGGCCCCTATGGCTACACCTTC. Protein sequence: CASRAQGPYGYTF. V is TRBV12-3 or TRBV12-4 and J is TRBJ1-2; D is possibly TRBD1 (6 bases). Trimming removed 6 bases at V and 4 bases at J, with 12 bases between. There are 13 residues in the CDR3.